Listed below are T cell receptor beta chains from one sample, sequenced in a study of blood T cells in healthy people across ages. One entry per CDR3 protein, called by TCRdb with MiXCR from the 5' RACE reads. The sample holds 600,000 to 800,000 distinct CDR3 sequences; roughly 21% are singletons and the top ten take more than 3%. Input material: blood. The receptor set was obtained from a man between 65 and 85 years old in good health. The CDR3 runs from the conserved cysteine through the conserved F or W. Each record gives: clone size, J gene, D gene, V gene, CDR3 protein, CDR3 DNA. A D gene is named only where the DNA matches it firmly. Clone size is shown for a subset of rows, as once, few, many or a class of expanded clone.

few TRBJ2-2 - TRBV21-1 CASSGTGCVNGELFF TGTGCCAGCAGTGGGACAGGGTGCGTTAACGGGGAGCTGTTTTTT
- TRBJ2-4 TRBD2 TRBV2 CTSSALTGGGGNIRYF TGTACCAGCAGTGCGTTGACGGGAGGCGGTGGGAACATTCGGTACTTC
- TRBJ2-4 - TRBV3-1 CASSETPGVAKNIQYF TGTGCCAGCAGCGAGACCCCGGGGGTAGCCAAAAACATTCAGTACTTC
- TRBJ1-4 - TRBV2 CASSEFGMEGEKLFF TGTGCCAGCAGTGAATTTGGGATGGAGGGTGAAAAACTGTTTTTT
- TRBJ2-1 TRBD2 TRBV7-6 CASSLVPGGSSYNEQFF TGTGCCAGCAGCTTAGTCCCGGGCGGGAGCTCCTACAATGAGCAGTTCTTC
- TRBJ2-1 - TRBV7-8 CASSLEFDSSYNEQFF TGTGCCAGCAGCTTAGAGTTTGACAGCTCCTACAATGAGCAGTTCTTC
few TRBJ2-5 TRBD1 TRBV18 CASSPLPGTGNSETQYF TGTGCCAGCTCACCCTTACCCGGGACAGGGAATTCGGAGACCCAGTACTTC
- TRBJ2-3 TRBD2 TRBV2 CASHPLLADRTDTQYF TGTGCCAGCCACCCCTTACTAGCGGATCGCACAGATACGCAGTATTTT
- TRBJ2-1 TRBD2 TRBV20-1 CSAGTSARSNEQFF TGCAGTGCTGGGACTAGCGCCCGGAGCAATGAGCAGTTCTTC
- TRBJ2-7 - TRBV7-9 CASSLDGSPSYEQYF TGTGCCAGCAGCTTAGATGGGTCGCCGAGCTACGAGCAGTACTTC
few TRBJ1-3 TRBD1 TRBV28 CASSQGQARNTIYF TGTGCCAGCAGCCAAGGACAGGCTAGAAACACCATATATTTT
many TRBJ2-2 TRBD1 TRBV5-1 CASSLAGQGTGELFF TGCGCCAGCAGCTTGGCCGGACAGGGGACCGGGGAGCTGTTTTTT
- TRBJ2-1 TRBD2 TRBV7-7 CASSPGTSRSHNEQFF TGTGCTAGCAGCCCAGGGACTAGCCGCTCCCACAATGAGCAGTTCTTC
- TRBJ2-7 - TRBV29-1 CSVRGALDEQYF TGCAGCGTTCGGGGGGCTTTGGACGAGCAGTACTTC
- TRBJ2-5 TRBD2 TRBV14 CASSQFSGGRREETQYF TGTGCCAGCAGCCAATTCTCGGGCGGGAGGAGAGAAGAGACCCAGTACTTC
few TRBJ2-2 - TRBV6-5 CASSWTRQGGTGELFF TGTGCCAGCAGTTGGACGAGACAGGGAGGGACCGGGGAGCTGTTTTTT
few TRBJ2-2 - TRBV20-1 CSAKRAESTGELFF TGCAGTGCAAAAAGAGCTGAGAGCACCGGGGAGCTGTTTTTT
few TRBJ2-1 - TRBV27 CASKGSAGRDYRGNEQFF TGTGCCAGCAAGGGATCCGCAGGCAGGGATTATAGGGGAAATGAGCAGTTCTTC
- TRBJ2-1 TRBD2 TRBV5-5 CASSSFLAGPNNEQFF TGTGCCAGCAGCTCCTTCCTAGCGGGGCCAAACAATGAGCAGTTCTTC
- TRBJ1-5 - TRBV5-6 CASSLRSNQPQHF TGTGCCAGCAGCTTGCGGAGCAATCAGCCCCAGCATTTT
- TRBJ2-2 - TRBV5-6 CASRWGVLTGELFF TGTGCCAGCCGCTGGGGGGTCCTCACCGGGGAGCTGTTTTTT
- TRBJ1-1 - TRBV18 CASSPNGRVTEAFF TGTGCCAGCTCCCCCAATGGCCGGGTCACTGAAGCTTTCTTT
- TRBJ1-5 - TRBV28 CGAVSGEGRQPQHF TGTGGAGCAGTTAGCGGGGAGGGGCGTCAGCCCCAGCATTTT
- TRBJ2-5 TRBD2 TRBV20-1 CSAPGLAGGVYQETQYF TGCAGTGCACCCGGACTAGCGGGAGGGGTATACCAAGAGACCCAGTACTTC
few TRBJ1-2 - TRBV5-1 CASSLGAENYGYTF TGCGCCAGCAGCTTGGGGGCAGAAAACTATGGCTACACCTTC
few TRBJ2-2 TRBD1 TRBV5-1 CASTGQGLDTGELFF TGCGCCAGCACGGGACAGGGGCTTGATACCGGGGAGCTGTTTTTT
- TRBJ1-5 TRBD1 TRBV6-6 CAISEGQNNQPQHF TGTGCCATCAGTGAGGGACAGAACAATCAGCCCCAGCATTTT
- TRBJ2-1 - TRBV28 CASSLLPNNEQFF TGTGCCAGCAGTTTACTGCCTAACAATGAGCAGTTCTTC
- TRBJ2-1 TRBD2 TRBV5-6 CASSFPSGALANEQFF TGTGCCAGCAGCTTCCCTAGCGGGGCCCTGGCCAATGAGCAGTTCTTC
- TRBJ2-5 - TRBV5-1 CASSFTEETQYF TGCGCCAGCAGCTTTACAGAAGAGACCCAGTACTTC
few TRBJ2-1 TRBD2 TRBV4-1 CASMPGLAINNEQFF TGCGCCAGCATGCCGGGACTAGCGATCAACAATGAGCAGTTCTTC
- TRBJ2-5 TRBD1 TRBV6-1 CASSRMKDRGGETQYF TGTGCCAGCAGCCGAATGAAGGACAGGGGAGGCGAGACCCAGTACTTC
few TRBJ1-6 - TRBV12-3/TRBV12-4 CASSFAGLAFPSPLHF TGTGCCAGCAGTTTCGCAGGGCTAGCCTTCCCTTCACCCCTCCACTTT
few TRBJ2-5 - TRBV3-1 CASSPLGSEETQYF TGTGCCAGCAGCCCTCTGGGGAGCGAAGAGACCCAGTACTTC
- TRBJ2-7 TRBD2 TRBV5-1 CASSQQGLAGFEQYF TGCGCCAGCAGCCAACAAGGACTAGCGGGTTTCGAGCAGTACTTC
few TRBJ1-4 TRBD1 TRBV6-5 CASSRGDRGREKLFF TGTGCCAGCTCCCGGGGAGACAGGGGACGTGAAAAACTGTTTTTT
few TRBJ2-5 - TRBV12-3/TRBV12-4 CATGQGKETQYF TGTGCCACCGGACAAGGGAAAGAGACCCAGTACTTC
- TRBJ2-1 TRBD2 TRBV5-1 CASSFGSGRGSYNEQFF TGCGCCAGCAGCTTTGGTAGCGGGAGGGGGTCCTACAATGAGCAGTTCTTC
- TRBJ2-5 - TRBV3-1 CASSRGIQYF TGTGCCAGCAGCAGGGGGATCCAGTACTTC
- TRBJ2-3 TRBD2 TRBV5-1 CASSLAATSGSTDTQYF TGCGCCAGCAGCTTGGCCGCGACTAGCGGGAGTACAGATACGCAGTATTTT
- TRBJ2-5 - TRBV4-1 CASSQDRVGETQYF TGCGCCAGCAGCCAAGACAGGGTCGGAGAGACCCAGTACTTC
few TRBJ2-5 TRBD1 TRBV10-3 CAINRQGPGQETQYF TGTGCCATCAATCGACAGGGTCCGGGCCAAGAGACCCAGTACTTC